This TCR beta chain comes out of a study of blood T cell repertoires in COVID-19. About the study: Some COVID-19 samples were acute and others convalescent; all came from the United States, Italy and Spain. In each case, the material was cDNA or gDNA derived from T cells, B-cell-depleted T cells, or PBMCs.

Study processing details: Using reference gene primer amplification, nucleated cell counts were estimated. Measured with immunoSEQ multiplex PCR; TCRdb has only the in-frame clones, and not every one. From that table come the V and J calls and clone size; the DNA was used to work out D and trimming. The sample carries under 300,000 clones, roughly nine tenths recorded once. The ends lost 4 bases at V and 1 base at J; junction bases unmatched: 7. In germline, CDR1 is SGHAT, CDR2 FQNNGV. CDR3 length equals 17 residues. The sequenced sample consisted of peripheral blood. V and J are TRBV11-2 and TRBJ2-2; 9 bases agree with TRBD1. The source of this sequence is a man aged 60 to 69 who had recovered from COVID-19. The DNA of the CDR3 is TGTGCCAGCAGCTCTCAGCCGGGACAGGGGAACACCGGGGAGCTGTTTTTT. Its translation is CASSSQPGQGNTGELFF. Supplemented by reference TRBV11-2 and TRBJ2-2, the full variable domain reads EAGVAQSPRYKIIEKRQSVAFWCNPISGHATLYWYQQILGQGPKLLIQFQNNGVVDDSQLPKDRFSAERLKGVDSTLKIQPAKLEDSAVYLCASSSQPGQGNTGELFFGEGSRLTVL.